The 31 T cell receptor beta chains in this list originate from one sample, sequenced in a study of blood T cell repertoires in COVID-19 (TCRdb year 2020). Library generation was performed with the immunoSEQ multiplex PCR assay. Imported from immuneACCESS, the table was reduced by TCRdb to in-frame sequences with V and J called. These copies leave out some clones; in studies compared against another copy, an unresolved V gene accounts for under half, and the cause of the remainder is not known. The sample yields about 480,000 clones; around 88% were counted once. 4.3% of the sample is in the top ten clones. Sequenced sample: peripheral blood. The receptors originated from a woman younger than 45 with acute or convalescent COVID-19.

The genes are TRBV7-9 and TRBJ2-7; tentative D call: TRBD2 (7 bases). Germline V gene sequence: CDR1 SEHNR, CDR2 FQNEAQ (reference sequence). This CDR3 has 15 residues. V lost 4 bases, J lost 3 bases, and 16 bases lay in between. The CDR3 bases are TGTGCCAGCAGCTCGAGGGGCGGGGGCAACTACGAGCAGTACTTC. Amino acids: CASSSRGGGNYEQYF.

The gene calls are TRBV14 and TRBJ2-2, with 12 positions matching TRBD2. The CDR3 sequence is 22 residues long. The V gene end was trimmed by 2 bases and the J gene end by 0 bases; junction bases not matched to a gene: 16. Germline V gene sequence: CDR1 SGHDN, CDR2 FVKESK. The CDR3 protein is CASSQRRPVLAGGLANTGELFF. CDR3 sequence (DNA): TGTGCCAGCAGCCAACGCCGGCCGGTACTAGCGGGGGGCCTCGCGAACACCGGGGAGCTGTTTTTT.

The sample holds one count of this clone. The chain joins TRBV9 to TRBJ2-5; D is perhaps TRBD1 (6 bases). V lost 0 bases and J 4 bases, leaving 10 bases between the germline ends. The CDR3 has 14 residues. Germline V CDR1 and CDR2: SGDLS, YYNGEE. In DNA, the CDR3 is TGTGCCAGCAGCGTAGTTGAAGGGGGAGAGACCCAGTACTTC. This gives the protein CASSVVEGGETQYF.

This clone was recorded only once. This chain links TRBV30 with TRBJ2-1; 11 nucleotides align to TRBD2. Germline V CDR1 and CDR2: GTSNPN, SVGIG (reference sequence). Trimming took 1 base from V and 7 from J; bases not matched to a gene: 12. The CDR3 is made up of 17 amino acids. The CDR3 region is CAWSAPPGLAVWNEQFF. Written as DNA, the CDR3 is TGTGCCTGGAGTGCCCCCCCGGGACTAGCGGTTTGGAATGAGCAGTTCTTC.

This clone has a single count. The V gene is TRBV19, the J gene TRBJ2-1; D possibly corresponds to TRBD2 (6 bases). This CDR3 is built from 13 residues. The V end lost 5 bases, the J end lost 4 bases, and 9 bases lay between the germline ends. Germline V gene sequence: CDR1 LNHDA, CDR2 SQIVND (reference sequence). The CDR3 bases are TGTGCCAGTAGTGTAGCGGTATACAATGAGCAGTTCTTC. It yields the protein CASSVAVYNEQFF.

This sequence joins TRBV11-2 and TRBJ2-7; no reliable D call. Per germline, CDR1 SGHAT and CDR2 FQNNGV. CDR3 length: 14 amino acids. Trimming removed 6 bases at V and 7 bases at J, with 19 bases between. CDR3 nucleotide sequence: TGTGCCAGCAGTTTCGAGAGTGCTCCGGAGGAGCAGTACTTC. Protein sequence: CASSFESAPEEQYF.

The chain has TRBV19 and TRBJ1-2; possible D gene TRBD1, 6 bases. Germline V gene lookup returns CDR1 LNHDA and CDR2 SQIVND (reference sequence). CDR3 length equals 14 residues. Trimming stripped 4 bases from V and 8 bases from J, with 17 bases between. CDR3 region: CASSTTTGSGGYTF. In DNA, the CDR3 is TGTGCCAGTAGTACGACCACAGGGAGTGGGGGCTACACCTTC.

The V and J genes are TRBV5-4 and TRBJ2-5; 7 bases align to TRBD1. Germline assignment: CDR1 SGHNT and CDR2 YYREEE (reference sequence). The CDR3 loop spans 14 amino acids. V trimming: 1 base; J trimming: 1 base; junction bases outside the gene matches: 1. CDR3 residues: CASSLPGGQETQYF. The CDR3 region has the DNA TGTGCCAGCAGCTTGCCAGGGGGCCAAGAGACCCAGTACTTC.

V gene TRBV9 combines with J gene TRBJ1-6; 8 positions match TRBD1. Germline lookup yields CDR1 SGDLS and CDR2 YYNGEE. Germline trimming cut 0 bases from V and 0 bases from J; bases unmatched to any gene: 5. The CDR3 extends over 18 amino acids. The CDR3 protein is CASSVGGDRSSYNSPLHF. CDR3 nucleotide sequence: TGTGCCAGCAGCGTAGGAGGGGACAGGAGCTCCTATAATTCACCCCTCCACTTT.

The chain joins TRBV2 to TRBJ2-3, with D maybe TRBD2 (6 bases). CDR3 size: 15 residues. V was shortened by 7 bases and J by 2 bases, with 16 bases between the two germline ends. Germline lookup yields CDR1 SNHLY and CDR2 FYNNEI. CDR3 in DNA: TGTGCCAGCACCTTAAGGGCGGGGTACACAGATACGCAGTATTTT. This translates into CASTLRAGYTDTQYF.

CDR3 amino acids: CASSPRPRDEQFF. The DNA for the CDR3 is TGCGCCAGCAGCCCCCGGCCGAGGGATGAGCAGTTCTTC. The chain has TRBV5-1 and TRBJ2-1; a weak D match, TRBD2 (5 bases). CDR1 and CDR2 (germline): SGHRS, YFSETQ. V lost 4 bases to trimming and J lost 8 bases, with 13 bases between them. There are 13 residues in the CDR3. Supplemented by reference TRBV5-1 and TRBJ2-1, the full variable domain reads KAGVTQTPRYLIKTRGQQVTLSCSPISGHRSVSWYQQTPGQGLQFLFEYFSETQRNKGNFPGRFSGRQFSNSRSEMNVSTLELGDSALYLCASSPRPRDEQFFGPGTRLTVL.

CDR3 amino acids: CAISEDNSYEQYF. The CDR3, as DNA: TGTGCCATCAGTGAGGACAACTCCTACGAGCAGTACTTC. The chain recombines TRBV10-3 with TRBJ2-7; no clear D. Germline lookup yields CDR1 ENHRY and CDR2 SYGVKD. The V and J ends lost 2 bases and 0 bases respectively, with 5 bases between them. This CDR3 comprises 13 residues.

This clone was detected only once. The rearrangement uses TRBV28 and TRBJ2-1, with TRBD2 identical over 7 bases. J lost 4 bases, V lost 2 bases, and 5 bases had no gene match. The CDR3 loop spans 15 amino acids. CDR1 and CDR2 from the germline V gene are MDHEN and SYDVKM. The CDR3 bases are TGTGCCAGCAGTTTAAGAGGACTAGTTTACAATGAGCAGTTCTTC. It specifies CASSLRGLVYNEQFF.

V usage is TRBV7-9 and J usage is TRBJ2-3; D is unresolved. The CDR3 has 13 amino acids. The germline gives CDR1 SEHNR, CDR2 FQNEAQ (reference sequence). V dropped 1 base and J dropped 7 bases, with 9 bases sitting between them. As DNA, the CDR3 is TGTGCCAGCAGCTTAGACCTGAGTAATACGCAGTATTTT. It is translated as CASSLDLSNTQYF.

This sequence joins TRBV9 and TRBJ2-6; 8 bases are a match to TRBD1. CDR1 and CDR2 from the germline V gene are SGDLS and YYNGEE. This CDR3 has 16 residues. With 5 bases clipped from V and 0 bases from J, the junction kept 4 bases outside the gene matches. CDR3 region: CASRGQVGSGANVLTF. The CDR3 DNA reads as TGTGCCAGCAGGGGACAGGTGGGCTCTGGGGCCAACGTCCTGACTTTC.

The chain has TRBV13 and TRBJ2-7; the match to TRBD1 covers 8 bases. V shed 2 bases and J 4 bases; nucleotides not matched to a gene: 10. There are 16 residues in the CDR3. CDR1 and CDR2 (germline): PRHDT, FYEKMQ (reference sequence). This CDR3 is CASSLSPRTGIYEQYF. The CDR3 DNA reads TGTGCCAGCAGCTTATCCCCCCGGACAGGGATATACGAGCAGTACTTC.

The V call is TRBV29-1, the J call TRBJ1-4, with 9 bases matching TRBD1. The V gene's germline CDR1 is SQVTM and CDR2 ANQGSEA. There are 14 residues in the CDR3. V was pared by 4 bases and J by 7 bases, with 7 bases of the junction left unmatched. This CDR3 reads CSVVGGQGGEKLFF. The DNA for the CDR3 is TGCAGCGTTGTGGGGGGACAGGGAGGTGAAAAACTGTTTTTT.

CDR3 in DNA: TGTGCCAGCAGCCAGTCGGGACAGGGGGGGACCCAGTACTTC. Residues: CASSQSGQGGTQYF. The V call is TRBV3-1 (or the pseudogene TRBV3-2), the J call TRBJ2-5; 11 bases map to TRBD1. J gave up 7 bases and V 3 bases, and 4 bases lay outside the gene matches. Germline V gene data show CDR1 as LGHDT and CDR2 as YNNKEL (reference sequence). The length of the CDR3 is 14 residues.

V usage is TRBV15 and J usage is TRBJ2-1, with 10 bases identical to TRBD2. CDR1 and CDR2 from the germline V gene are LNHNV and YYDKDF (reference sequence). The CDR3 loop spans 16 amino acids. After removal of 4 bases from V and 0 bases from J, the junction contained 3 bases not matched to a gene. CDR3 DNA sequence: TGTGCCACCAGCAATAGCGGGGGGAGCTCCTACAATGAGCAGTTCTTC. As protein: CATSNSGGSSYNEQFF.

CDR3 nucleotides: TGTGCCAGCAGCTCATCAGGGGACGAGCAGTTCTTC. It specifies CASSSSGDEQFF. V and J are TRBV9 and TRBJ2-1; a weak D match, TRBD1 (6 bases). Per germline, CDR1 SGDLS and CDR2 YYNGEE. Trimming took off 4 bases at V and 10 bases at J, with 12 bases between the two ends. This CDR3 is 12 amino acids long.

The chain is built from TRBV5-1 and TRBJ2-7, with 10 bases aligning to TRBD1. V lost 3 bases and J lost 3; bases outside the gene matches: 12. Looked up from germline, CDR1 is SGHRS and CDR2 is YFSETQ. The CDR3 extends over 17 amino acids. This CDR3 is CASSSRDRGSVGYEQYF. CDR3 nucleotides: TGCGCCAGCAGCTCCCGGGACAGGGGATCAGTGGGCTACGAGCAGTACTTC.

This clone was seen repeatedly, ten times or more. The genes are TRBV29-1 and TRBJ1-5; D is unresolved. CDR1 is SQVTM, CDR2 ANQGSEA, per germline. V lost 4 bases, J lost 5 bases, and 12 bases lay in between. The CDR3 is 13 amino acids. Here the CDR3 DNA reads TGCAGCGTTGCGGCCGGGAATGATCAGCCCCAGCATTTT. It specifies CSVAAGNDQPQHF.

The chain joins TRBV28 to TRBJ2-1; the D gene is possibly TRBD2 (6 bases). Trimming took off 2 bases at V and 8 bases at J, with 16 bases between the two ends. This CDR3 has 15 residues. Germline V gene data show CDR1 as MDHEN and CDR2 as SYDVKM. DNA of the CDR3: TGTGCCAGCAGTTTAGTGGGGGGACGGACCGATGAGCAGTTCTTC. It is translated as CASSLVGGRTDEQFF.

This chain joins TRBV6-5 and TRBJ2-6; tentative D call: TRBD2 (5 bases). The CDR3 sequence is 16 residues long. The germline V gene encodes CDR1 MNHEY and CDR2 SVGAGI. The ends were cut back, 2 bases at V and 2 bases at J, with 10 bases in the middle. CDR3 region: CASSYGGLAGANVLTF. CDR3 nucleotides: TGTGCCAGCAGTTACGGCGGGCTGGCTGGGGCCAACGTCCTGACTTTC.

This chain connects TRBV7-2 to TRBJ1-5, with 7 bases identical to TRBD1. There are 13 residues in the CDR3. With V trimmed by 5 bases and J by 5 bases, 3 bases remained unmatched. The germline gives CDR1 SGHTA, CDR2 FQGNSA. DNA for the CDR3: TGTGCCAGCAGCATTAGGGGGCATCAGCCCCAGCATTTT. Amino acid sequence: CASSIRGHQPQHF.

J is TRBJ2-3 and V is TRBV9; D is possibly TRBD2 (6 bases). This CDR3 comprises 15 residues. V gave up 4 bases and J gave up 2 bases, with 14 bases separating them. The germline CDR1 and CDR2 sequences are SGDLS and YYNGEE. CDR3 sequence: CASSPAGSPTDTQYF. For the CDR3, the DNA is TGTGCCAGCAGCCCGGCGGGGAGTCCCACAGATACGCAGTATTTT.

This clone appeared once. The chain carries TRBV2 and TRBJ2-6; D uncertain. Germline V gene lookup returns CDR1 SNHLY and CDR2 FYNNEI. Deletions cut 8 bases from V and 0 bases from J, with 8 bases between. The CDR3 length is 14 residues. The CDR3: CASSPFSGANVLTF. In DNA, the CDR3 is TGTGCCAGCTCCCCGTTCTCTGGGGCCAACGTCCTGACTTTC.

The rearrangement links TRBV27 to TRBJ2-3, with 14 bases identical to TRBD2. In germline, CDR1 is MNHEY, CDR2 SMNVEV (reference sequence). This CDR3 is 18 amino acids long. The J segment lost 2 bases and the V segment lost 7 bases, leaving 11 bases of the junction unmatched. The CDR3 nucleotides read TGTGCCAGCACCTCGGGACTAGCGGGGGCCCCTCCCACAGATACGCAGTATTTT. It specifies CASTSGLAGAPPTDTQYF.

The rearrangement links TRBV15 to TRBJ2-2, with TRBD1 identical over 9 bases. The CDR3 loop spans 16 amino acids. CDR1 is LNHNV and CDR2 is YYDKDF in the germline V gene (reference sequence). V shed 5 bases and J 6 bases; nucleotides not matched to a gene: 10. The CDR3 loop is CATSGQGTQSPGELFF. CDR3 in DNA: TGTGCCACCAGCGGACAGGGGACTCAGAGTCCCGGGGAGCTGTTTTTT.

This sequence joins TRBV9 and TRBJ2-2; 12 bases match TRBD2. Per germline, CDR1 SGDLS and CDR2 YYNGEE. CDR3 length: 16 residues. V lost 4 bases and J lost 5; bases outside the gene matches: 6. CDR3 in DNA: TGTGCCAGCAGCAAGACTAGCGGGGGAGGAACCGGGGAGCTGTTTTTT. Its translation: CASSKTSGGGTGELFF. The full variable domain, its missing parts supplied by reference TRBV9 and TRBJ2-2, is DSGVTQTPKHLITATGQRVTLRCSPRSGDLSVYWYQQSLDQGLQFLIQYYNGEERAKGNILERFSAQQFPDLHSELNLSSLELGDSALYFCASSKTSGGGTGELFFGEGSRLTVL.

J is TRBJ2-1 and V is TRBV11-2, with TRBD2 matching 10 bases. The CDR3 has 13 residues. Germline V gives CDR1 SGHAT, CDR2 FQNNGV. V lost 5 bases to trimming and J lost 12 bases; unmatched junction nucleotides: 7. CDR3 amino acids: CASSRERGGVQFF. CDR3 sequence (DNA): TGTGCCAGCAGCCGCGAGCGGGGGGGTGTGCAGTTCTTC.